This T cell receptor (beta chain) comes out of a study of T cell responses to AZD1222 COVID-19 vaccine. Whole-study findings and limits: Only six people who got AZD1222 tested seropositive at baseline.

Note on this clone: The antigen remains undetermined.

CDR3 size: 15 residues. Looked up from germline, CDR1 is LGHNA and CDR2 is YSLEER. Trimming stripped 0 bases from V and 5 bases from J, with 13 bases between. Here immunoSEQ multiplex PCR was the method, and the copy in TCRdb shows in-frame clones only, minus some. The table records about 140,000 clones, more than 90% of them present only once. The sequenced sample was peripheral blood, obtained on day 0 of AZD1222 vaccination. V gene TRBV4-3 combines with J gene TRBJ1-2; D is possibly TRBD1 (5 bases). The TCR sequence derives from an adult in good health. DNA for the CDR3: TGCGCCAGCAGCCAAGAGGGGGAGGTTTGGTATGGCTACACCTTC. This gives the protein CASSQEGEVWYGYTF.